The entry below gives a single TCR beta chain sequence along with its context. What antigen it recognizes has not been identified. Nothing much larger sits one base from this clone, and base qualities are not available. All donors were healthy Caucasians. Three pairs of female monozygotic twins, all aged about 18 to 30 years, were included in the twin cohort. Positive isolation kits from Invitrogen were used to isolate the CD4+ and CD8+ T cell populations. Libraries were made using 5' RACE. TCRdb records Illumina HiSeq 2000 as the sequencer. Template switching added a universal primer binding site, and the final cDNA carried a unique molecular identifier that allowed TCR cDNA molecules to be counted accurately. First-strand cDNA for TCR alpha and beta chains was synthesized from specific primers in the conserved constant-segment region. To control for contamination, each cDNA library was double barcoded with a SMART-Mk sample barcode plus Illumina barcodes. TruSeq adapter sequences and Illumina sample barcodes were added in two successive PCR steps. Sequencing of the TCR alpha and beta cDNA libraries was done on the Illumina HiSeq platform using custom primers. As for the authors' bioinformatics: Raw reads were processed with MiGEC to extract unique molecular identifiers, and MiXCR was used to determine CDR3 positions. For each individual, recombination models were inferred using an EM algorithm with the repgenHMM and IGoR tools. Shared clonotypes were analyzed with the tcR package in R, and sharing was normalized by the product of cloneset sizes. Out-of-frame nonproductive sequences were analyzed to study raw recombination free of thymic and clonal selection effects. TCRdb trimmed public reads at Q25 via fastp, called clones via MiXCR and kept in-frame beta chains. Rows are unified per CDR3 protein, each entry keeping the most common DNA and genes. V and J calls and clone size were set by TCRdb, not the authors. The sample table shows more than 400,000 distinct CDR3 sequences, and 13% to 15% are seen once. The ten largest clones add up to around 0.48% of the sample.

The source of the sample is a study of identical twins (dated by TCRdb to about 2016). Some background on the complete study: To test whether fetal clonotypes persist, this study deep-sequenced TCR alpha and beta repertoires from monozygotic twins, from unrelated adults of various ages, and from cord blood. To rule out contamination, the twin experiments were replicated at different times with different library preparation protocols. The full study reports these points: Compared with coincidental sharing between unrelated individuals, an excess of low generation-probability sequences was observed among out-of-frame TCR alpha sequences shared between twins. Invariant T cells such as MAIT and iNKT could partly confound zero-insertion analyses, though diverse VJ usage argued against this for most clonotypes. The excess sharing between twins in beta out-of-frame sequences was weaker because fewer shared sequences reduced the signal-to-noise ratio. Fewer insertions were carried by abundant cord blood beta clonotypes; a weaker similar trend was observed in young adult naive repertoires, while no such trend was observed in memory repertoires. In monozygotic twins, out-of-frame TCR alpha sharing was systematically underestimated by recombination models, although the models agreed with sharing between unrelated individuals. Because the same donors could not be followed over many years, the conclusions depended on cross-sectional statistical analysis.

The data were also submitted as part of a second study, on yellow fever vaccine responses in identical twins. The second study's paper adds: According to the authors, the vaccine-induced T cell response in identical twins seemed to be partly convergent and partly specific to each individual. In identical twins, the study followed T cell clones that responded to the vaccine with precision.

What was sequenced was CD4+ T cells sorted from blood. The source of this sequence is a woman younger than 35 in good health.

The nucleotide sequence is given as TGTGCCAGCAGCTTAATGGGGGGATATGGCTACACCTTC. The resulting protein is CASSLMGGYGYTF. Recombination linked TRBV7-9 to TRBJ1-2; TRBD1 could be the D gene, as 5 bases match. Including the terminal cysteine and phenylalanine, the CDR3 comprises 13 residues. The retained sequence is limited to the CDR3, 39 bases, with the frame set at the first base. The germline V gene (reference sequence) supplies CDR1 SEHNR and CDR2 FQNEAQ. V is shortened by 2 bases, J by 5 bases, and the region joining them spans 9 bases.